This T cell receptor beta chain is from a study of cytomegalovirus exposure and HLA in healthy donors. Study-level findings and limits: A classifier reportedly called cytomegalovirus status with high sensitivity and specificity.

With respect to this clone: Its matching antigen is unknown. This sample includes further DNA sequences coding for the same CDR3.

The trim removed 2 bases at V and 2 bases at J, leaving 2 bases unmatched. Per the germline V gene, CDR1 is MDHEN and CDR2 is SYDVKM. CDR3 size: 15 residues. Some clones are missing from TCRdb's copy, which holds only in-frame ones; the method was immunoSEQ multiplex PCR. The table includes roughly 140,000 clones, roughly 91% detected once. The gene calls are TRBV28 and TRBJ2-3; 9 positions agree with TRBD2. This clonotype was obtained from a woman younger than 35 in good health and CMV-seropositive. Input material: PBMCs. The CDR3 DNA reads TGTGCCAGCAGTTTAGCGGGAGGGCACACAGATACGCAGTATTTT. It is translated as CASSLAGGHTDTQYF.